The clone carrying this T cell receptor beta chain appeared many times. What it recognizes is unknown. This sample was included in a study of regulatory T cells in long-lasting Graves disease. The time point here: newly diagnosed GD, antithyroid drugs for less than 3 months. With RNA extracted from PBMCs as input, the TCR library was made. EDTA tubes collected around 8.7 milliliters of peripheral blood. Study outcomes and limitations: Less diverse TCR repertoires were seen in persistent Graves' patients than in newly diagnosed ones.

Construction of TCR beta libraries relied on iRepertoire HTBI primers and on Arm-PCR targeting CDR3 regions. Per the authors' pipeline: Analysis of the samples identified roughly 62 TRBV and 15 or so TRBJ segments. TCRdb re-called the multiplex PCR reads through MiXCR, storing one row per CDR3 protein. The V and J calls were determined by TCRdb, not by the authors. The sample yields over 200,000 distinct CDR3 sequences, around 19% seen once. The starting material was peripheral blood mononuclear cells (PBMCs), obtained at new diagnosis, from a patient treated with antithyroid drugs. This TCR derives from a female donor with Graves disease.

CDR3 in amino acids: CASSTMDHSSGELFF. The CDR3 DNA sequence: TGTGCCAGTAGTACAATGGACCACTCCTCCGGGGAGCTGTTTTTT. V usage is TRBV19 and J usage is TRBJ2-2; D is undetermined. This CDR3 has 15 amino acids. The V end was cut by 4 bases, the J end by 6 bases, with 15 bases between. The germline CDR1 and CDR2 sequences are LNHDA and SQIVND (reference sequence).